This paragraph reports one TCR beta chain. These data originate in a study of blood T cell repertoires in COVID-19. Study background: From the United States, Italy and Spain came samples of acute and convalescent COVID-19.

Libraries were prepared by immunoSEQ multiplex PCR; TCRdb keeps only in-frame clonotypes and omits some of them. The sample includes about 360,000 clones, 70% to 90% of them seen just once. Sequences were obtained from peripheral blood. The TCR comes from a human donor in a cohort sampled during active COVID-19.

In DNA form, the CDR3 reads TGTGCCAGTAGTATGGGACAGGATCTCAACTATGGCTACACCTTC. Translating it yields CASSMGQDLNYGYTF. The chain joins TRBV19 to TRBJ1-2; TRBD1 matches 8 bases. Trimming removed 3 bases from V and 2 bases from J; junction bases left unmatched: 5. The CDR3 spans 15 residues. Germline assignment: CDR1 LNHDA and CDR2 SQIVND (reference sequence).